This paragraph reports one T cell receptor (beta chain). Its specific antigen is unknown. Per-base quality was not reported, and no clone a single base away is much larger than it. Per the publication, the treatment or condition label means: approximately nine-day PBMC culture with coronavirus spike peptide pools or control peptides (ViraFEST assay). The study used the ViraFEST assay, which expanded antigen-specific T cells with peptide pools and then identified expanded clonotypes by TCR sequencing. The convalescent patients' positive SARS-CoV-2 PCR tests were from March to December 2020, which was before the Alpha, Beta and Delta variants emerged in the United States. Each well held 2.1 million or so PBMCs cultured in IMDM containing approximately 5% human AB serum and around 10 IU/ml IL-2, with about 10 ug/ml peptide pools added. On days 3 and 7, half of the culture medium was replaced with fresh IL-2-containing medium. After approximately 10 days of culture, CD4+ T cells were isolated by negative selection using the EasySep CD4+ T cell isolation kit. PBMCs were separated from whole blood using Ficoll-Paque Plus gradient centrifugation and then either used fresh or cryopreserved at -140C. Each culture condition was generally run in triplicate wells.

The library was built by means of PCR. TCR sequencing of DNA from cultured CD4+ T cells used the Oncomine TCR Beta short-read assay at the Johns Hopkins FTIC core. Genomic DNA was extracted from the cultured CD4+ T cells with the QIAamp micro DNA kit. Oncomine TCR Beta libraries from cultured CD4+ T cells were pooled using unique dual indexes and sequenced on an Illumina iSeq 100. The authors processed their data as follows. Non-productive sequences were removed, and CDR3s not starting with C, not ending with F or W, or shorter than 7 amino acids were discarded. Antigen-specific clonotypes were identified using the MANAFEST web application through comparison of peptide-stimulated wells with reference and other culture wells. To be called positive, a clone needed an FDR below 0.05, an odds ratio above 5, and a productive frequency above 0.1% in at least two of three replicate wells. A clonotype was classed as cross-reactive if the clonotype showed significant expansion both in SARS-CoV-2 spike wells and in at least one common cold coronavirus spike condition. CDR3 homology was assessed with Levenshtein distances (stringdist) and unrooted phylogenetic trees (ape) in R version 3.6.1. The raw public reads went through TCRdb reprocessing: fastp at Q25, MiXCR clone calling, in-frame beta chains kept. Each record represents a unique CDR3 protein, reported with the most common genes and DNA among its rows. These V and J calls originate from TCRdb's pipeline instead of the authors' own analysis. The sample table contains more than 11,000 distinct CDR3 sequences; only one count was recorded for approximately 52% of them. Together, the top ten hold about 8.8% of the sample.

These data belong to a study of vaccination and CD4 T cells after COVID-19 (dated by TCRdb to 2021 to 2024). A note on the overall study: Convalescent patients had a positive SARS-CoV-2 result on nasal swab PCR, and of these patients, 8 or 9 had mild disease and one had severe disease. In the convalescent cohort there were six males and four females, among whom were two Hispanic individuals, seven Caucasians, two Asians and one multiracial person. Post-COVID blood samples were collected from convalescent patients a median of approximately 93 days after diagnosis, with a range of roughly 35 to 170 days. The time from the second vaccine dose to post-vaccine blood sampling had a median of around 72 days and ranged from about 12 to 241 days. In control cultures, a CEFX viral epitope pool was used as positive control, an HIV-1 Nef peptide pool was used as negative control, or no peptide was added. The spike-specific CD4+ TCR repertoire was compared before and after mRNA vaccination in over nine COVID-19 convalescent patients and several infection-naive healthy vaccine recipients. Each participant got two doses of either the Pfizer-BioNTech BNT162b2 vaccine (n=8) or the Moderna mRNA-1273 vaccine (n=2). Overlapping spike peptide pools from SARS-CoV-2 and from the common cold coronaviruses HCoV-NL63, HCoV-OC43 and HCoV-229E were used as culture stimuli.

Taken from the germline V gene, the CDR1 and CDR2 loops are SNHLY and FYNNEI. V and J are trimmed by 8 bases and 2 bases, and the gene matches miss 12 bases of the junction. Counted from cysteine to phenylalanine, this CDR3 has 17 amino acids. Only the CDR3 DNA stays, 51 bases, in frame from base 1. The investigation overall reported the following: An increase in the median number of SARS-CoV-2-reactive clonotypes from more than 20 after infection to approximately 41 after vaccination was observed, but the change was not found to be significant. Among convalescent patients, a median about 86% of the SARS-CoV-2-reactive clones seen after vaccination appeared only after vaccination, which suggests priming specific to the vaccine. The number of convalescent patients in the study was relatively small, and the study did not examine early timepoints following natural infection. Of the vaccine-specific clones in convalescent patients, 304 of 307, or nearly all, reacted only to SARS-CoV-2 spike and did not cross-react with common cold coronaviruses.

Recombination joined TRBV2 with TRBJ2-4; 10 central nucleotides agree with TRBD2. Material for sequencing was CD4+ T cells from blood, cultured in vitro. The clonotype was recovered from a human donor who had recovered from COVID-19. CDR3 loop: CASLFRLAGESKNIQYF. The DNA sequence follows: TGTGCCAGCCTTTTCCGGCTAGCGGGAGAGTCCAAAAACATTCAGTACTTC.